This TCR beta chain was retrieved from a study of T-cell reconstitution after alpha-beta-depleted transplantation in children. Molecular barcoding with unique molecular identifiers was used for the TCRbeta library. Each CDR3 protein gets one entry after TCRdb re-called the PCR reads with MiXCR. The data hold approximately 83,000 distinct CDR3 sequences, with about 12% observed a single time. The table lists this clonotype with many counts. The CDR3 runs to 13 residues. Germline CDR1 and CDR2: MNHEY and SVGEGT. With 8 bases removed from V and 2 bases from J, the gap between germline ends came to 13 bases.

This rearrangement joins TRBV6-2 or TRBV6-3 to TRBJ2-7; D is ambiguous. Sample: PBMCs from the stem cell graft donor, taken from the stem cell graft. This receptor was obtained from a human donor who donated a stem cell graft to a child with inherited bone marrow failure. CDR3 in DNA: TGTGCCAGCGCCGATTACAGTACCTACGAGCAGTACTTC. It specifies CASADYSTYEQYF.